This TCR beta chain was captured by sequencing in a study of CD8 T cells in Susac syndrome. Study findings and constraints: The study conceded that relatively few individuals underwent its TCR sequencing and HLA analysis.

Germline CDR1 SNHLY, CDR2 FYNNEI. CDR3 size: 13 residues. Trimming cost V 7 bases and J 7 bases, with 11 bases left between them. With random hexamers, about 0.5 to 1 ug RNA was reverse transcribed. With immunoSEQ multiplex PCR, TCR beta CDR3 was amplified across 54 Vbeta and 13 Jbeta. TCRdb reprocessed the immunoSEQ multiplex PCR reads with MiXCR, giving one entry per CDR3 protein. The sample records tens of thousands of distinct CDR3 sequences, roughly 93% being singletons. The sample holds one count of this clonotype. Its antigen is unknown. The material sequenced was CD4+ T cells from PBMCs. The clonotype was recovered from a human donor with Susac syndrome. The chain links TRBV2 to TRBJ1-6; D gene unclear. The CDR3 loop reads CASTGQRNSPLHF. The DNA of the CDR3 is TGTGCCAGCACTGGGCAGAGAAATTCACCCCTCCACTTT.